The source of this T cell receptor (beta chain) is a study of early T cells in non-severe SARS-CoV-2 infection. This clonotype occurred a few times. TCRdb reprocessed the 5' RACE reads with MiXCR, giving one entry per CDR3 protein. The table has more than 50,000 distinct CDR3 sequences, roughly 13% seen once. V was cut by 3 bases and J by 5 bases, with 10 bases left in between. The CDR3 extends over 13 amino acids. CDR1 and CDR2 (germline): SGHTA, FQGNSA. The source was whole blood, collected at baseline. The chain carries TRBV7-2 and TRBJ2-5; D may correspond to TRBD1 or TRBD2 (5 bases each). This TCR was recovered from an adult who was a healthcare worker with PCR-confirmed SARS-CoV-2 infection or an uninfected control (not recorded which). The CDR3 coding sequence is TGTGCCAGCAGCTTCGTTTGGGGGGAGACCCAGTACTTC. Its translation is CASSFVWGETQYF.